The clone carrying this TCR beta chain was picked up a small number of times. Its antigen is not identified. MiXCR was run by TCRdb on the reads, yielding one entry per CDR3 protein. Of 200,000 to 300,000 distinct CDR3 sequences listed, 9% to 15% are singletons. The record originates from a study of T cell repertoires in cytomegalovirus infection. Study-level information: An indication of both CMV infection and matching HLA type came from public TCR beta signatures. Points from the study as a whole: Clonotype analysis showed dominance of the ex vivo response by HLA-C-restricted CMV-specific TCR beta clonotypes. Summed public TCR beta family frequency identified CMV carriers bearing the relevant HLA.

Deletions cut 5 bases from V and 6 bases from J, with 21 bases between. The length of the CDR3 is 16 residues. Germline CDR1 reads MDHEN; CDR2 reads SYDVKM. The chain employs TRBV28 and TRBJ2-3, with D possibly matching TRBD2 (5 bases). This TCR was recovered from a human donor in good health (CMV status not recorded). Some clones in this sample may be carry-over from other donors' samples. The sequenced sample consisted of PBMCs. For the CDR3, the DNA is TGTGCCAGCAGTCCATACCGCGGGCCTCATAGGGATACGCAGTATTTT. It is translated as CASSPYRGPHRDTQYF.